Below are 27 T cell receptor beta chains sequenced from a single sample in a study of long-term antiretroviral therapy in people with HIV. Researchers ran immunoSEQ v3.0 at survey level. The repertoire was sequenced with immunoSEQ multiplex PCR; TCRdb's copy has only in-frame clones and lacks some. The sample lists about 20,000 clones; over 80% were seen once. The sequences come from unsorted PBMCs, collected 1.2 years after starting antiretroviral therapy. The receptors shown here come from a woman aged 40 to 49 with HIV.

The chain couples TRBV28 to TRBJ2-7; possible D gene TRBD2, 6 bases. Looked up from germline, CDR1 is MDHEN and CDR2 is SYDVKM. V was cut by 0 bases and J by 5 bases, with 8 bases left in between. The CDR3 consists of 13 residues. The CDR3 coding sequence is TGTGCCAGCAGTTTATGGGGCGGGAACGAGCAGTACTTC. Translated, it gives CASSLWGGNEQYF.

This chain links TRBV19 with TRBJ2-7, with D unclear. V was shortened by 5 bases and J by 2 bases, with 13 bases between the two germline ends. Germline V lookup: CDR1 LNHDA, CDR2 SQIVND (reference sequence). This CDR3 region has 14 residues. CDR3 sequence: CASSHEQPPYEQYF. The CDR3 nucleotides are TGTGCCAGTAGTCATGAGCAACCCCCCTACGAGCAGTACTTC.

V and J are TRBV23-1 and TRBJ2-7, with TRBD2 identical over 8 bases. TRBV23-1 falls under the ORF class, with uncertain function. V lost 4 bases and J lost 1; bases outside the gene matches: 6. The CDR3 length is 15 residues. The CDR3 DNA follows: TGCGCCAGCAGTCGGGGACTAGGGGGTTCCTACGAGCAGTACTTC. Translating it yields CASSRGLGGSYEQYF.

This sequence joins TRBV19 and TRBJ1-1, with 7 bases matching TRBD1. This CDR3 is built from 12 residues. Germline V gives CDR1 LNHDA, CDR2 SQIVND (reference sequence). The ends lost 7 bases at V and 5 bases at J; junction bases unmatched: 4. The CDR3 is CASTRGETEAFF. As DNA, the CDR3 is TGTGCCAGTACCAGGGGGGAAACTGAAGCTTTCTTT.

The chain uses TRBV10-3 and TRBJ2-1; 9 positions match TRBD2. Germline CDR1 reads ENHRY; CDR2 reads SYGVKD. The CDR3 covers 15 residues. V was clipped by 6 bases and J by 3 bases; unmatched bases: 6. CDR3 DNA: TGTGCCATCAGGGCGGCTAGCGGGATCTACAATGAGCAGTTCTTC. Protein sequence: CAIRAASGIYNEQFF.

This chain uses TRBV19 with TRBJ2-7; D might be TRBD2 (5 bases). Looked up from germline, CDR1 is LNHDA and CDR2 is SQIVND (reference sequence). This CDR3 has 15 residues. The V end was cut by 8 bases, the J end by 2 bases, with 19 bases between. CDR3 bases: TGTGCCAGTGCTAACAGAGCGGAAATCCCCTACGAGCAGTACTTC. Its protein is CASANRAEIPYEQYF. The variable domain in full, completed from reference TRBV19 and TRBJ2-7, reads DGGITQSPKYLFRKEGQNVTLSCEQNLNHDAMYWYRQDPGQGLRLIYYSQIVNDFQKGDIAEGYSVSREKKESFPLTVTSAQKNPTAFYLCASANRAEIPYEQYFGPGTRLTVT.

This clone was detected only a few times. V gene TRBV27 combines with J gene TRBJ1-1; D remains ambiguous. The V end lost 6 bases, the J end lost 3 bases, and 17 bases lay between the germline ends. Germline CDR1 reads MNHEY; CDR2 reads SMNVEV (reference sequence). The CDR3 consists of 15 residues. DNA for the CDR3: TGTGCCAGCAGACCGCCCCGGGTGGCGGACACTGAAGCTTTCTTT. Translated, it gives CASRPPRVADTEAFF.

This chain uses TRBV10-3 with TRBJ2-2, with 8 bases that match TRBD2. This CDR3 spans 15 amino acids. V lost 4 bases to trimming and J lost 5 bases; unmatched junction nucleotides: 6. The germline gives CDR1 ENHRY, CDR2 SYGVKD. The CDR3 is CAISGVLAETGELFF. DNA for the CDR3: TGTGCCATCAGTGGGGTACTAGCGGAAACCGGGGAGCTGTTTTTT.

CDR3: CASRTGVDTEAFF. The CDR3 DNA reads as TGTGCCAGTAGAACAGGGGTAGACACTGAAGCTTTCTTT. The chain links TRBV19 to TRBJ1-1; 7 bases fit TRBD1. Germline values: CDR1 LNHDA, CDR2 SQIVND (reference sequence). V was clipped by 6 bases and J by 3 bases; unmatched bases: 4. The CDR3 runs to 13 residues. The complete variable domain, with remaining parts taken from reference TRBV19 and TRBJ1-1, reads DGGITQSPKYLFRKEGQNVTLSCEQNLNHDAMYWYRQDPGQGLRLIYYSQIVNDFQKGDIAEGYSVSREKKESFPLTVTSAQKNPTAFYLCASRTGVDTEAFFGQGTRLTVV.

The chain uses TRBV19 and TRBJ2-1; 8 nucleotides agree with TRBD2. Looked up from germline, CDR1 is LNHDA and CDR2 is SQIVND (reference sequence). CDR3 length: 17 residues. The ends lost 0 bases at V and 6 bases at J; junction bases unmatched: 10. The CDR3 spells CASSIEGSGTSSNEQFF. DNA of the CDR3: TGTGCCAGTAGTATAGAGGGCTCGGGGACTAGTTCCAATGAGCAGTTCTTC.

The genes are TRBV6-6 and TRBJ1-1; TRBD1 agrees at 8 bases. Germline CDR1 and CDR2: MNHNY and SVGAGI (reference sequence). J lost 6 bases, V lost 4 bases, and 7 bases had no gene match. CDR3 size: 14 residues. The CDR3 region has the DNA TGTGCCAGCAGTTTCGCACAGGGGGTCTCTGAAGCTTTCTTT. Its protein is CASSFAQGVSEAFF.

This rearrangement joins TRBV2 to TRBJ2-2; D unclear. The CDR3 length is 13 residues. V lost 8 bases and J 3 bases, leaving 10 bases between the germline ends. From germline, CDR1 is SNHLY and CDR2 FYNNEI. This CDR3 reads CASWVGDTGELFF. In DNA form, the CDR3 reads TGTGCCAGCTGGGTTGGGGACACCGGGGAGCTGTTTTTT.

The gene calls are TRBV28 and TRBJ1-4; TRBD1 might be the D (6 bases). This CDR3 is built from 14 residues. Germline loops: CDR1 MDHEN, CDR2 SYDVKM. V lost 5 bases to trimming and J lost 0 bases, with 7 bases between them. The CDR3 spells CASSGQPTNEKLFF. CDR3 nucleotides: TGTGCCAGCAGTGGACAGCCAACTAATGAAAAACTGTTTTTT.

The genes are TRBV5-1 and TRBJ1-2, with D unclear. This CDR3 has 13 amino acids. Germline CDR1 is SGHRS and CDR2 is YFSETQ. Trimming left V 4 bases short and J 4 bases short, with 11 bases between. CDR3 residues: CASSPDGLYGYTF. CDR3 nucleotides: TGCGCCAGCAGCCCGGACGGACTCTATGGCTACACCTTC.

This sequence joins TRBV6-5 and TRBJ1-5; 7 positions match TRBD1. V trimming: 5 bases; J trimming: 7 bases; junction bases outside the gene matches: 5. This CDR3 is 13 amino acids long. Germline CDR1 is MNHEY and CDR2 is SVGAGI. The CDR3 DNA reads TGTGCCAGCAGTCTACTACAGGGGCAGCCCCAGCATTTT. Amino acid sequence: CASSLLQGQPQHF.

The V and J genes are TRBV7-8 and TRBJ1-1; D is perhaps TRBD1 (5 bases). CDR1 and CDR2 (germline): SGHVS, FQNEAQ. The CDR3 sequence is 13 residues long. V lost 2 bases to trimming and J lost 7 bases, with 11 bases between them. CDR3 amino acids: CASSLSRDREAFF. CDR3 sequence (DNA): TGTGCCAGCAGCTTAAGCCGGGACCGTGAAGCTTTCTTT. Together with reference TRBV7-8 and TRBJ1-1, the CDR3 gives the full variable domain: GAGVSQSPRYKVAKRGQDVALRCDPISGHVSLFWYQQALGQGPEFLTYFQNEAQLDKSGLPSDRFFAERPEGSVSTLKIQRTQQEDSAVYLCASSLSRDREAFFGQGTRLTVV.

The chain is built from TRBV28 and TRBJ2-5; TRBD2 aligns across 9 bases. V trimming: 3 bases; J trimming: 4 bases; junction bases outside the gene matches: 18. Looked up from germline, CDR1 is MDHEN and CDR2 is SYDVKM. This CDR3 has 19 amino acids. This CDR3 is CASSFPVGSGSLGGETQYF. CDR3 nucleotides: TGTGCCAGCAGTTTCCCGGTGGGTAGCGGGAGTCTTGGAGGAGAGACCCAGTACTTC. The whole variable domain, remainder taken from reference TRBV28 and TRBJ2-5, is DVKVTQSSRYLVKRTGEKVFLECVQDMDHENMFWYRQDPGLGLRLIYFSYDVKMKEKGDIPEGYSVSREKKERFSLILESASTNQTSMYLCASSFPVGSGSLGGETQYFGPGTRLLVL.

The chain employs TRBV7-9 and TRBJ2-5; 7 bases align to TRBD1. Germline V lookup: CDR1 SEHNR, CDR2 FQNEAQ (reference sequence). The CDR3 length is 15 residues. The V gene end was trimmed by 7 bases and the J gene end by 2 bases; junction bases not matched to a gene: 10. CDR3 nucleotide sequence: TGTGCCAGCACCCCGTCGGGACAGTATCAAGAGACCCAGTACTTC. Translation gives CASTPSGQYQETQYF.

CDR3 region: CASSLGGTALYEQYF. The CDR3 bases are TGTGCCAGCAGTTTAGGCGGGACAGCTCTCTACGAGCAGTACTTC. This chain uses TRBV28 with TRBJ2-7; D might be TRBD1 (7 bases). There are 15 residues in the CDR3. CDR1 is MDHEN and CDR2 is SYDVKM in the germline V gene. The V and J ends lost 2 bases and 3 bases respectively, with 14 bases between them.

V usage is TRBV6-5 and J usage is TRBJ1-2; the D gene is possibly TRBD1 (5 bases). This CDR3 contains 14 residues. With 5 bases removed from V and 4 bases from J, the gap between germline ends came to 14 bases. The germline CDR1 and CDR2 sequences are MNHEY and SVGAGI. The DNA for the CDR3 is TGTGCCAGCAGTCGGGGGGGAGCCAGCTATGGCTACACCTTC. Translating it yields CASSRGGASYGYTF.

V usage is TRBV7-2 and J usage is TRBJ2-7; 9 bases line up with TRBD1. The V gene's germline CDR1 is SGHTA and CDR2 FQGNSA. The length of the CDR3 is 16 residues. With 2 bases clipped from V and 4 bases from J, the junction kept 9 bases outside the gene matches. CDR3 DNA sequence: TGTGCCAGCAGCTTATCGGGGACAGGGCCCCGTTACGAGCAGTACTTC. This translates into CASSLSGTGPRYEQYF. Together with reference TRBV7-2 and TRBJ2-7, the CDR3 gives the full variable domain: GAGVSQSPSNKVTEKGKDVELRCDPISGHTALYWYRQSLGQGLEFLIYFQGNSAPDKSGLPSDRFSAERTGGSVSTLTIQRTQQEDSAVYLCASSLSGTGPRYEQYFGPGTRLTVT.

The chain has TRBV4-2 and TRBJ1-3, with a possible D match to TRBD1 (5 bases). The ends were cut back, 0 bases at V and 3 bases at J, with 18 bases in the middle. This CDR3 is 18 amino acids long. Germline lookup yields CDR1 LGHNA and CDR2 YNFKEQ. The CDR3 protein is CASSQEFGASLGGNTIYF. DNA for the CDR3: TGTGCCAGCAGCCAAGAGTTCGGGGCGTCTCTTGGTGGAAACACCATATATTTT.

This clone was observed a few times. The chain carries TRBV7-2 and TRBJ2-3; a possible D gene is TRBD2 (6 bases). In germline, CDR1 is SGHTA, CDR2 FQGNSA. Trimming took off 3 bases at V and 0 bases at J, with 16 bases between the two ends. The CDR3 length is 17 residues. CDR3 coding DNA: TGTGCCAGCAGCTTTTCGGGAACTAGCCATAGCACAGATACGCAGTATTTT. This codes for CASSFSGTSHSTDTQYF.

The chain employs TRBV1 and TRBJ2-1. TRBV1 is flagged as a pseudogene. There are 16 residues in the CDR3. CDR3 sequence: CTSSPLVPEGPSEQFF. The CDR3 DNA reads TGCACCAGCAGCCCCTTAGTTCCCGAGGGGCCTTCTGAGCAGTTCTTC.

The chain joins TRBV5-1 to TRBJ2-7; 12 positions agree with TRBD2. The germline V gene encodes CDR1 SGHRS and CDR2 YFSETQ. This CDR3 is built from 14 residues. J gave up 6 bases and V 4 bases, and 5 bases lay outside the gene matches. The CDR3 region is CASSGGLAGSEQYF. In nucleotides, the CDR3 is TGCGCCAGCAGCGGAGGACTAGCGGGAAGCGAGCAGTACTTC.

V and J are TRBV5-1 and TRBJ1-2; D is ambiguous. Germline CDR1 SGHRS, CDR2 YFSETQ. This CDR3 comprises 14 residues. The ends were cut back, 6 bases at V and 0 bases at J, with 12 bases in the middle. DNA for the CDR3: TGCGCCAGCACGACGGATTGGGCTAACTATGGCTACACCTTC. As protein: CASTTDWANYGYTF.

V usage is TRBV6-1 and J usage is TRBJ2-7; 12 positions match TRBD2. V lost 5 bases and J lost 5; bases outside the gene matches: 4. Looked up from germline, CDR1 is MNHNS and CDR2 is SASEGT. The CDR3 is made up of 14 amino acids. As DNA, the CDR3 is TGTGCCAGCAGTACGACTAGCGGGAGTCACGAGCAGTACTTC. Protein sequence: CASSTTSGSHEQYF.